These 28 T cell receptor beta chains were all obtained from the same sample, sequenced in a study of immune cell composition in non-small cell lung cancer. Sequencing was performed with immunoSEQ multiplex PCR; in TCRdb, only in-frame clones are kept and a portion is missing. The sample contains 4,000 to 5,500 clones, 83% of which appear only once. Specimen: lung tumor tissue. The receptors stem from a human donor with non-small cell lung cancer.

The V and J genes are TRBV11-2 and TRBJ1-4; 8 bases align to TRBD1. The V segment lost 5 bases and the J segment 6 bases; nucleotides outside the gene matches: 8. The length of the CDR3 is 15 residues. CDR1 is SGHAT, CDR2 FQNNGV, per germline. CDR3 bases: TGTGCCAGCAGCGAAAGGACAGGGCGAGATGAAAAACTGTTTTTT. It is translated as CASSERTGRDEKLFF.

The J gene is TRBJ2-7, the V gene TRBV27, with 8 nucleotides matching TRBD2. The CDR3 runs 15 residues. Germline-derived CDR1 and CDR2 are MNHEY and SMNVEV (reference sequence). The V and J ends lost 2 bases and 2 bases, in that order; junction bases with no gene match: 5. This CDR3 is CASSLASGSTYEQYF. In DNA, the CDR3 is TGTGCCAGCAGTTTAGCTAGCGGGTCCACCTACGAGCAGTACTTC.

This CDR3 is CASSQPKEQFF. CDR3 nucleotides: TGTGCCAGCTCACAACCGAAGGAGCAGTTCTTC. The J gene is TRBJ2-1, the V gene TRBV18, with D unclear. The V gene lost 4 bases and the J gene lost 10 bases, with 8 bases spanning the gap. Germline V gene sequence: CDR1 KGHSH, CDR2 LQKENI. CDR3 length: 11 residues.

This clone was counted once. The V gene is TRBV5-4, the J gene TRBJ2-2; D is possibly TRBD2 (6 bases). CDR1 and CDR2 from the germline V gene are SGHNT and YYREEE (reference sequence). Trimming pared 4 bases from V and 7 bases from J, leaving 20 bases between. This CDR3 has 16 residues. In nucleotides, the CDR3 is TGTGCCAGCAGCCGCCAGGGACTCCCCGGCGGCGGGGAGCTGTTTTTT. It codes for CASSRQGLPGGGELFF.

The chain carries TRBV5-1 and TRBJ2-4, with D perhaps matching TRBD1 or TRBD2 (6 bases each). The CDR3 is 13 amino acids. The ends were cut back, 4 bases at V and 7 bases at J, with 12 bases in the middle. Germline lookup yields CDR1 SGHRS and CDR2 YFSETQ. In nucleotides, the CDR3 is TGCGCCAGCAGCCTGGGGGGCGAGAACATTCAGTACTTC. This gives the protein CASSLGGENIQYF.

The chain combines TRBV7-2 with TRBJ1-2, with no clear D. The V end lost 6 bases, the J end lost 3 bases, and 11 bases lay between the germline ends. Germline CDR1 is SGHTA and CDR2 is FQGNSA. This CDR3 contains 13 residues. The CDR3 sequence is CASRPLGDYGYTF. The CDR3 nucleotides are TGTGCCAGCAGGCCTCTGGGTGACTATGGCTACACCTTC.

The chain employs TRBV25-1 and TRBJ2-5, with D possibly TRBD1 on 8 matching bases. This CDR3 contains 16 residues. Trimming left V 3 bases short and J 4 bases short, with 18 bases between. Germline V lookup: CDR1 MGHDK, CDR2 SYGVNS. Here the CDR3 DNA reads TGTGCCAGCAGTGACCCCGTACAGGGGGGGGGAGAGACCCAGTACTTC. Translation gives CASSDPVQGGGETQYF.

V usage is TRBV7-2 and J usage is TRBJ2-3, with D unclear. The CDR3 consists of 14 residues. Deletions cut 5 bases from V and 2 bases from J, with 11 bases between. Germline CDR1 SGHTA, CDR2 FQGNSA. The CDR3 bases are TGTGCCAGCAGCGCCGATAGGGTCACAGATACGCAGTATTTT. Amino acids: CASSADRVTDTQYF.

This chain uses TRBV19 with TRBJ1-5; the D is unclear. The V gene lost 2 bases and the J gene lost 2 bases, with 13 bases spanning the gap. Germline CDR1 reads LNHDA; CDR2 reads SQIVND (reference sequence). The CDR3 length is 16 residues. The CDR3 DNA sequence: TGTGCCAGTAGTATAACAGATGGTATAGGCAATCAGCCCCAGCATTTT. Encoded protein: CASSITDGIGNQPQHF.

This clone is labeled as large. This chain links TRBV29-1 with TRBJ1-2; no definite D call. The CDR3 covers 11 residues. CDR1 is SQVTM, CDR2 ANQGSEA, per germline. V lost 7 bases and J lost 4, with 10 bases in between. The CDR3, as DNA: TGCAGCGGGGCTCACGGCTATGGCTACACCTTC. This codes for CSGAHGYGYTF.

This rearrangement joins TRBV5-1 to TRBJ2-1, with D unclear. The germline gives CDR1 SGHRS, CDR2 YFSETQ. Trimming pared 0 bases from V and 6 bases from J, leaving 7 bases between. This CDR3 contains 13 residues. This CDR3 is CASSLESLNEQFF. In DNA, the CDR3 is TGCGCCAGCAGCTTGGAGTCTCTCAATGAGCAGTTCTTC. The full variable domain, in which reference TRBV5-1 and TRBJ2-1 provide the parts outside the CDR3, is KAGVTQTPRYLIKTRGQQVTLSCSPISGHRSVSWYQQTPGQGLQFLFEYFSETQRNKGNFPGRFSGRQFSNSRSEMNVSTLELGDSALYLCASSLESLNEQFFGPGTRLTVL.

This chain joins TRBV6-5 and TRBJ1-5, with unresolved D. In germline, CDR1 is MNHEY, CDR2 SVGAGI. CDR3 length equals 15 residues. The V gene lost 4 bases and the J gene lost 2 bases, with 12 bases spanning the gap. The CDR3 DNA is TGTGCCAGCAGTTGGACGGGTTTTGGCAATCAGCCCCAGCATTTT. It codes for CASSWTGFGNQPQHF.

V gene TRBV7-2 combines with J gene TRBJ1-1, with 7 bases aligning to TRBD1. The J segment lost 0 bases and the V segment lost 4 bases, leaving 5 bases of the junction unmatched. CDR3 length equals 15 residues. Germline CDR1 and CDR2: SGHTA and FQGNSA. CDR3: CASSSQTGMNTEAFF. The DNA for the CDR3 is TGTGCCAGCAGCTCCCAGACAGGGATGAACACTGAAGCTTTCTTT.

This chain connects TRBV7-8 to TRBJ1-2; D is undetermined. Germline V gene lookup returns CDR1 SGHVS and CDR2 FQNEAQ. The CDR3 extends over 13 amino acids. V lost 0 bases and J lost 8, with 10 bases in between. The CDR3 is CASSLAKVSGYTF. CDR3 in DNA: TGTGCCAGCAGCTTAGCGAAAGTATCGGGCTACACCTTC.

The CDR3 coding sequence is TGTGCCAGCAGCTCCCGGACTTCCCCGGGGAGAGATACGCAGTATTTT. Translated: CASSSRTSPGRDTQYF. The chain employs TRBV7-2 and TRBJ2-3; possible D gene TRBD2, 5 bases. Trimming took off 4 bases at V and 5 bases at J, with 19 bases between the two ends. This CDR3 contains 16 residues. Per the germline V gene, CDR1 is SGHTA and CDR2 is FQGNSA.

This rearrangement joins TRBV9 to TRBJ2-3; D unresolved. Looked up from germline, CDR1 is SGDLS and CDR2 is YYNGEE. Deletions cut 0 bases from V and 5 bases from J, with 7 bases between. CDR3 length: 13 residues. The CDR3 nucleotides are TGTGCCAGCAGCGTAGGGCAAGGAGATACGCAGTATTTT. Translation gives CASSVGQGDTQYF.

The chain employs TRBV6-6 and TRBJ2-7; unclear D gene. This CDR3 has 14 residues. V gave up 4 bases and J gave up 6 bases, with 16 bases separating them. In germline, CDR1 is MNHNY, CDR2 SVGAGI (reference sequence). The CDR3 DNA reads as TGTGCCAGCAGTTGGCCGGGTCTCCCAGCCGAGCAGTACTTC. Protein product: CASSWPGLPAEQYF.

CDR3 in amino acids: CASSPRQGGSPLHF. CDR3 nucleotides: TGTGCCAGCAGCCCGAGACAGGGAGGGTCACCCCTCCACTTT. The chain recombines TRBV7-8 with TRBJ1-6, with 7 bases identical to TRBD1. The V gene end was trimmed by 5 bases and the J gene end by 10 bases; junction bases not matched to a gene: 8. The CDR3 is 14 residues long. The V gene's germline CDR1 is SGHVS and CDR2 FQNEAQ.

V and J are TRBV27 and TRBJ2-4; D is perhaps TRBD2 (6 bases). The CDR3 has 14 amino acids. CDR1 is MNHEY, CDR2 SMNVEV, per germline (reference sequence). With 3 bases removed from V and 8 bases from J, the gap between germline ends came to 14 bases. Here the CDR3 reads CASSLGSSGDIQYF. The CDR3 DNA reads as TGTGCCAGCAGTTTGGGGAGTAGCGGAGACATTCAGTACTTC.

The chain is built from TRBV4-1 and TRBJ2-5; TRBD2 aligns across 8 bases. Germline lookup yields CDR1 MGHRA and CDR2 YSYEKL. The ends lost 3 bases at V and 5 bases at J; junction bases unmatched: 2. The CDR3 runs to 13 residues. CDR3 amino acids: CASSHTSGETQYF. In DNA form, the CDR3 reads TGCGCCAGCAGCCACACTAGCGGCGAGACCCAGTACTTC.

This clone was picked up a small number of times. CDR3 residues: CASSRGQGRYGYTF. Written as DNA, the CDR3 is TGTGCCAGCTCACGTGGACAGGGTAGATATGGCTACACCTTC. V usage is TRBV19 and J usage is TRBJ1-2; 8 nucleotides agree with TRBD1. Trimming cost V 9 bases and J 5 bases; bases outside gene matches: 11. Germline lookup yields CDR1 LNHDA and CDR2 SQIVND (reference sequence). This CDR3 has 14 residues.

The V gene is TRBV5-1, the J gene TRBJ2-7, with a weak D call TRBD1 (6 bases). Per germline, CDR1 SGHRS and CDR2 YFSETQ. The CDR3 is 14 residues long. V was shortened by 4 bases and J by 0 bases, with 11 bases between the two germline ends. The CDR3 sequence: CASSVDRSSYEQYF. The CDR3, as DNA: TGCGCCAGCAGCGTTGACAGGAGCTCCTACGAGCAGTACTTC.

The chain employs TRBV6-6 and TRBJ1-1; D unclear. The germline CDR1 and CDR2 sequences are MNHNY and SVGAGI (reference sequence). The CDR3 loop spans 15 amino acids. The V end was cut by 0 bases, the J end by 5 bases, with 13 bases between. The CDR3 DNA reads TGTGCCAGCAGTTACTCCCCCGGGGTGTGGACTGAAGCTTTCTTT. Translating gives CASSYSPGVWTEAFF.

The rearrangement uses TRBV5-4 and TRBJ1-2; D call uncertain. Between the trimmed V and J ends, which lost 6 bases and 4 bases, there was a span of 16 bases. Germline V gene lookup returns CDR1 SGHNT and CDR2 YYREEE (reference sequence). The CDR3 loop spans 14 amino acids. Here the CDR3 DNA reads TGTGCCAGCATCAGGACCGAGCTCATCTATGGCTACACCTTC. This sequence encodes CASIRTELIYGYTF.

The genes are TRBV5-1 and TRBJ1-1, with unresolved D. Per the germline V gene, CDR1 is SGHRS and CDR2 is YFSETQ. The CDR3 consists of 15 residues. The V end lost 2 bases, the J end lost 3 bases, and 14 bases lay between the germline ends. CDR3 sequence reads: CASSLESSAYTEAFF. CDR3 nucleotides: TGCGCCAGCAGCTTAGAGTCCTCAGCGTACACTGAAGCTTTCTTT.

CDR3 loop: CASSIPSGGVTDTQYF. The CDR3 DNA follows: TGTGCCAGCAGCATTCCGAGCGGGGGGGTAACAGATACGCAGTATTTT. The chain joins TRBV5-6 to TRBJ2-3; 10 nucleotides match TRBD2. This CDR3 region has 16 residues. Trimming took 4 bases from V and 3 from J; bases not matched to a gene: 8. CDR1 is SGHDT and CDR2 is YYEEEE in the germline V gene.

Only one count was recorded for this clone. The chain combines TRBV9 with TRBJ1-3; no reliable D call. Germline-derived CDR1 and CDR2 are SGDLS and YYNGEE. The length of the CDR3 is 15 residues. V lost 0 bases to trimming and J lost 4 bases, with 11 bases between them. The CDR3 is CASSVGTGGGNTIYF. The CDR3, as DNA: TGTGCCAGCAGCGTAGGTACGGGAGGCGGAAACACCATATATTTT.

The chain recombines TRBV6-5 with TRBJ1-5; D may be TRBD1 (6 bases). The CDR3 contains 14 residues. Trimming removed 2 bases from V and 6 bases from J, with 11 bases in between. CDR1 and CDR2 from the germline V gene are MNHEY and SVGAGI. CDR3 residues: CASSYGGGSQPQHF. The CDR3 nucleotides read TGTGCCAGCAGTTACGGGGGGGGCAGTCAGCCCCAGCATTTT.